Each of the 20 T cell receptor beta chains below was sequenced from the same sample in a study of T cells in Graves' hyperthyroidism and ophthalmopathy. Amplified TCR beta CDR3 regions derived from RNA transcripts. Carried out on the TCR CDR3, a first-round RT-PCR used the HTBI primer set. TCRdb ran MiXCR on the multiplex PCR reads and lists one entry per CDR3 protein. The table lists approximately 320,000 distinct CDR3 sequences, over 15% of them singletons. Sequenced input: blood. All receptors derive from a man under 40 with Graves' hyperthyroidism.

This clonotype was picked up a small number of times. The chain recombines TRBV20-1 with TRBJ1-4; 7 nucleotides match TRBD1. This CDR3 comprises 15 residues. Germline V gene sequence: CDR1 DFQATT, CDR2 SNEGSKA (reference sequence). Losses at the gene ends were 0 bases for V and 4 bases for J; bases not matched to a gene: 5. CDR3 sequence reads: CSARDIAGGNEKLFF. CDR3 DNA sequence: TGCAGTGCTAGAGATATTGCAGGGGGTAATGAAAAACTGTTTTTT.

This clonotype was detected ten times or more. The rearrangement links TRBV19 to TRBJ1-1, with D possibly being TRBD1 (6 bases). V dropped 4 bases and J dropped 1 base, with 16 bases sitting between them. The CDR3 totals 16 residues. The germline V gene encodes CDR1 LNHDA and CDR2 SQIVND (reference sequence). The DNA for the CDR3 is TGTGCCAGTAGTACCTTATGGACAGAGAAGAACACTGAAGCTTTCTTT. Encoded protein: CASSTLWTEKNTEAFF.

This clonotype was counted at least ten times. The chain recombines TRBV29-1 with TRBJ2-3; TRBD2 might be the D (6 bases). In germline, CDR1 is SQVTM, CDR2 ANQGSEA. V was cut by 3 bases and J by 1 base, with 11 bases left in between. This CDR3 region has 14 residues. The CDR3 protein is CSVERGSRTDTQYF. CDR3 nucleotide sequence: TGCAGCGTTGAGCGGGGCTCCCGCACAGATACGCAGTATTTT.

Ten or more counts support this clonotype. The J gene is TRBJ2-1, the V gene TRBV5-1; D is perhaps TRBD1 (6 bases). CDR3 length equals 14 residues. Germline values: CDR1 SGHRS, CDR2 YFSETQ. V shed 4 bases and J shed 5 bases, with 13 bases lying between them. In DNA form, the CDR3 reads TGCGCCAGCAGCCGTGGACAGCTAGACAATGAGCAGTTCTTC. Translation gives CASSRGQLDNEQFF. The whole variable domain, filled in from reference TRBV5-1 and TRBJ2-1, reads KAGVTQTPRYLIKTRGQQVTLSCSPISGHRSVSWYQQTPGQGLQFLFEYFSETQRNKGNFPGRFSGRQFSNSRSEMNVSTLELGDSALYLCASSRGQLDNEQFFGPGTRLTVL.

The chain links TRBV6-1 to TRBJ1-5, with D possibly TRBD1 on 6 matching bases. From germline, CDR1 is MNHNS and CDR2 SASEGT. Between the trimmed V and J ends, which lost 7 bases and 0 bases, there was a span of 10 bases. The CDR3 runs to 14 residues. CDR3 region: CASKTGTSNQPQHF. The CDR3 DNA reads as TGTGCCAGCAAGACAGGAACTAGCAATCAGCCCCAGCATTTT.

The rearrangement uses TRBV15 and TRBJ1-5, with D tentatively TRBD1 (5 bases). CDR1 LNHNV and CDR2 YYDKDF come from the germline V gene (reference sequence). The CDR3 spans 14 residues. The V gene lost 1 base and the J gene lost 7 bases, with 11 bases spanning the gap. CDR3 region: CATSRVGVRQPQHF. For the CDR3, the DNA is TGTGCCACCAGCAGAGTGGGGGTGCGACAGCCCCAGCATTTT. Full variable domain (missing parts from reference TRBV15 and TRBJ1-5): DAMVIQNPRYQVTQFGKPVTLSCSQTLNHNVMYWYQQKSSQAPKLLFHYYDKDFNNEADTPDNFQSRRPNTSFCFLDIRSPGLGDTAMYLCATSRVGVRQPQHFGDGTRLSIL.

The chain uses TRBV7-3 and TRBJ1-5, with D possibly matching TRBD1 (5 bases). The CDR3 has 14 amino acids. CDR1 and CDR2 (germline): SGHTA, FQGTGA. Trimming pared 5 bases from V and 2 bases from J, leaving 10 bases between. The CDR3 DNA is TGTGCCAGCAGCACGCCGGGGGGCAATCAGCCCCAGCATTTT. It encodes CASSTPGGNQPQHF. Drawing the rest from reference TRBV7-3 and TRBJ1-5, the complete variable domain is GAGVSQTPSNKVTEKGKYVELRCDPISGHTALYWYRQSLGQGPEFLIYFQGTGAADDSGLPNDRFFAVRPEGSVSTLKIQRTERGDSAVYLCASSTPGGNQPQHFGDGTRLSIL.

A few counts support this clonotype. The J gene is TRBJ2-2, the V gene TRBV5-1; 7 bases match TRBD1. Germline CDR1 is SGHRS and CDR2 is YFSETQ. CDR3 length: 15 amino acids. Trimming took 5 bases from V and 1 from J; bases not matched to a gene: 5. CDR3 in amino acids: CASRERTGNTGELFF. The CDR3, as DNA: TGCGCCAGCAGAGAAAGGACAGGGAACACCGGGGAGCTGTTTTTT.

This clonotype was counted a few times. CDR3 sequence reads: CASSSGGSGNTIYF. The DNA of the CDR3 is TGTGCCAGCTCCTCCGGCGGGTCTGGAAACACCATATATTTT. This chain connects TRBV18 to TRBJ1-3; no clear D. The CDR3 extends over 14 amino acids. Trimming removed 6 bases at V and 1 base at J, with 10 bases between. Germline CDR1 KGHSH, CDR2 LQKENI.

This clonotype has only a few counts. The chain carries TRBV30 and TRBJ2-7; maybe TRBD2 (6 bases). The CDR3 sequence is 12 residues long. V lost 3 bases to trimming and J lost 7 bases, with 13 bases between them. In germline, CDR1 is GTSNPN, CDR2 SVGIG (reference sequence). The CDR3 nucleotides read TGTGCCTGGAGCCCCCTCAGCGGGGAGCAGTACTTC. Its translation is CAWSPLSGEQYF.

At least ten counts were recorded for this clonotype. The chain links TRBV7-9 to TRBJ2-1; 8 bases match TRBD2. CDR1 is SEHNR, CDR2 FQNEAQ, per germline (reference sequence). The CDR3 contains 9 residues. Trimming cost V 11 bases and J 9 bases; bases outside gene matches: 0. Here the CDR3 reads CAAGGEQFF. CDR3 DNA sequence: TGTGCCGCGGGGGGTGAGCAGTTCTTC.

This chain joins TRBV28 and TRBJ1-6, with a possible D match to TRBD1 (6 bases). CDR3 length equals 15 residues. Per the germline V gene, CDR1 is MDHEN and CDR2 is SYDVKM. With 7 bases removed from V and 0 bases from J, the gap between germline ends came to 10 bases. CDR3 bases: TGTGCCAGCATAACAGGGAGCTCCTATAATTCACCCCTCCACTTT. Translated, it gives CASITGSSYNSPLHF. The whole variable domain, remainder taken from reference TRBV28 and TRBJ1-6, is DVKVTQSSRYLVKRTGEKVFLECVQDMDHENMFWYRQDPGLGLRLIYFSYDVKMKEKGDIPEGYSVSREKKERFSLILESASTNQTSMYLCASITGSSYNSPLHFGNGTRLTVT.

In regard to this clonotype: A clone one base away is much larger, so this may be a read error. Given the absence of the conserved phenylalanine or tryptophan at the CDR3 end, a read error is likely. In DNA form, the CDR3 reads TGTGCCAGCTCACCACCAGGGACCAAATCCTACGAGCAGTACCTC. Protein sequence: CASSPPGTKSYEQYL. The rearrangement links TRBV18 to TRBJ2-7; the D gene could be TRBD1 or TRBD2 (5 bases each). This CDR3 has 15 amino acids. Germline loops: CDR1 KGHSH, CDR2 LQKENI. V lost 0 bases, J lost 1 base, and 10 bases lay in between.

The rearrangement joins TRBV15 to TRBJ2-7, with TRBD2 as a possible D gene (6 bases). Germline lookup yields CDR1 LNHNV and CDR2 YYDKDF (reference sequence). Trimming removed 0 bases from V and 4 bases from J, with 25 bases in between. This CDR3 is built from 19 residues. The CDR3 coding sequence is TGTGCCACCAGCAGAGATCTTCCCTCGGGGGAAATTCTGAGTTACGAGCAGTACTTC. It encodes CATSRDLPSGEILSYEQYF.

This clonotype came up many times. V and J are TRBV12-3 or TRBV12-4 and TRBJ2-7; D gene unclear. Trimming removed 2 bases from V and 3 bases from J, with 11 bases in between. The CDR3 consists of 14 residues. In DNA, the CDR3 is TGTGCCAGCAGTTTATGGGGTGCCCGCTACGAGCAGTACTTC. It is translated as CASSLWGARYEQYF.

Many counts were recorded for this clonotype. The genes are TRBV13 and TRBJ2-1; the D is unclear. Germline V CDR1 and CDR2: PRHDT, FYEKMQ (reference sequence). This CDR3 region has 14 residues. Trimming left V 3 bases short and J 0 bases short, with 6 bases between. CDR3 sequence (DNA): TGTGCCAGCAGCTTTGTCAGCTCCTACAATGAGCAGTTCTTC. Its translation is CASSFVSSYNEQFF.

J is TRBJ2-7 and V is TRBV12-3 or TRBV12-4, with TRBD1 matching over 7 bases. CDR3 size: 14 residues. J was trimmed by 4 bases and V by 3 bases; bases with no gene match: 6. The CDR3 loop reads CASSFSDREYEQYF. The CDR3 coding sequence is TGTGCCAGCAGTTTTTCTGACAGGGAGTACGAGCAGTACTTC.

This clonotype was counted ten times or more. This sequence joins TRBV11-2 and TRBJ2-1; D not certain. V was trimmed by 5 bases and J by 5 bases, leaving 19 bases between them. The CDR3 is 16 residues long. CDR1 and CDR2 from the germline V gene are SGHAT and FQNNGV. The CDR3 DNA reads TGTGCCAGCAGCCCGGTATTTCCCCTAAAGAACAATGAGCAGTTCTTC. Protein: CASSPVFPLKNNEQFF. Full variable domain (rest looked up from reference TRBV11-2 and TRBJ2-1): EAGVAQSPRYKIIEKRQSVAFWCNPISGHATLYWYQQILGQGPKLLIQFQNNGVVDDSQLPKDRFSAERLKGVDSTLKIQPAKLEDSAVYLCASSPVFPLKNNEQFFGPGTRLTVL.

J is TRBJ2-1 and V is TRBV9; 8 bases are a match to TRBD2. Germline V gene lookup returns CDR1 SGDLS and CDR2 YYNGEE. The CDR3 runs to 16 residues. Trimming removed 4 bases from V and 9 bases from J; junction bases left unmatched: 15. This CDR3 reads CASSPSGAGAPGEQFF. CDR3 bases: TGTGCCAGCAGCCCAAGTGGAGCGGGAGCCCCTGGTGAGCAGTTCTTC.

This clonotype came up many times. The J gene is TRBJ1-2, the V gene TRBV28; tentatively, D is TRBD1 (6 bases). Germline V CDR1 and CDR2: MDHEN, SYDVKM. V was trimmed by 6 bases and J by 8 bases, leaving 16 bases between them. The CDR3 runs 13 residues. The CDR3 protein is CASSRGGLFGYTF. CDR3 DNA: TGTGCCAGCAGCCGCGGGGGCCTGTTCGGCTACACCTTC.